Listed here are 15 T cell receptor beta chains from one sample, sequenced in a study of a mutant IDH1 vaccine in newly diagnosed glioma (dated by TCRdb to the early 2020s). The time point label for this specimen denotes: week 35, safety follow-up. A 20-mer mutant IDH1 peptide at 300 micrograms in Montanide made up each vaccine dose, which was injected subcutaneously together with topical imiquimod. The library was built by means of the immunoSEQ multiplex PCR assay. TCRdb provides this immuneACCESS table in a form limited to in-frame rearrangements. Some clones are lacking; in checked studies, under half of them reflect an unresolved V gene, and why the rest are absent is not known. A total of tens of thousands of clones appear in this sample, under 90% of them only once. The top ten clonotypes cover about 4.1% of the sample. Which antigens these TCRs recognize remains unknown. The specimen comprised PBMCs, sampled from a glioma patient whose treatment included an IDH1 peptide vaccine. The receptors originated from a man aged 25-45 years with glioma.

The chain links TRBV5-4 to TRBJ2-7; no clear D gene. CDR3 length equals 15 residues. With 0 bases removed from V and 0 bases from J, the gap between germline ends came to 10 bases. Germline V gene lookup returns CDR1 SGHNT and CDR2 YYREEE (reference sequence). CDR3 sequence reads: CASSLDGPFSYEQYF. CDR3 nucleotides: TGTGCCAGCAGCTTGGACGGCCCGTTCTCCTACGAGCAGTACTTC.

The chain carries TRBV6-5 and TRBJ2-7, with 9 bases that match TRBD2. Trimming cost V 6 bases and J 0 bases; bases outside gene matches: 6. Germline CDR1 reads MNHEY; CDR2 reads SVGAGI. The CDR3 totals 15 residues. The chain's CDR3 is CASRVAGVSSYEQYF. In nucleotides, the CDR3 is TGTGCCAGCAGGGTAGCGGGGGTGAGCTCCTACGAGCAGTACTTC.

V and J are TRBV7-9 and TRBJ1-2, with 7 positions matching TRBD1. V shed 3 bases, J shed 8 bases, and the junction held 3 bases outside the gene matches. CDR1 and CDR2 from the germline V gene are SEHNR and FQNEAQ (reference sequence). The CDR3 is made up of 12 amino acids. CDR3 coding DNA: TGTGCCAGCAGCTTGACAGGGATCGGCTACACCTTC. Protein product: CASSLTGIGYTF.

This sequence joins TRBV5-5 and TRBJ1-2; TRBD1 matches 8 bases. This CDR3 is 17 amino acids long. Germline V gene lookup returns CDR1 SGHKS and CDR2 YYEKEE (reference sequence). V trimming: 0 bases; J trimming: 4 bases; junction bases outside the gene matches: 11. The CDR3 region is CASSLDPGTGQIYGYTF. CDR3 coding DNA: TGTGCCAGCAGCTTGGACCCAGGGACAGGACAGATCTATGGCTACACCTTC.

The V call is TRBV29-1, the J call TRBJ2-2, with 11 bases lining up with TRBD1. Trimming took 5 bases from V and 8 from J; bases not matched to a gene: 7. CDR1 and CDR2 from the germline V gene are SQVTM and ANQGSEA. CDR3 length: 14 residues. The CDR3 reads CSVYGTGGRGELFF. The CDR3 DNA sequence: TGCAGCGTTTATGGGACAGGGGGAAGAGGGGAGCTGTTTTTT.

The table lists this clone with a count of one. The gene calls are TRBV6-1 and TRBJ1-1, with D hard to call. Trimming stripped 8 bases from V and 1 base from J, with 14 bases between. Germline CDR1 reads MNHNS; CDR2 reads SASEGT. The CDR3 loop spans 14 amino acids. The CDR3 DNA sequence: TGTGCCAGCTCTATCAGCCGTAGGAACACTGAAGCTTTCTTT. It is translated as CASSISRRNTEAFF.

The chain is built from TRBV19 and TRBJ2-2; D may be TRBD1 (6 bases). The CDR3 has 15 residues. Germline V gives CDR1 LNHDA, CDR2 SQIVND (reference sequence). Trimming shortened V by 5 bases and J by 6 bases, and 16 bases separated the two germline ends. The CDR3 loop is CASSRNTRGAGELFF. The CDR3 bases are TGTGCCAGTAGTCGTAATACCAGGGGCGCCGGGGAGCTGTTTTTT. The variable domain in full, completed from reference TRBV19 and TRBJ2-2, reads DGGITQSPKYLFRKEGQNVTLSCEQNLNHDAMYWYRQDPGQGLRLIYYSQIVNDFQKGDIAEGYSVSREKKESFPLTVTSAQKNPTAFYLCASSRNTRGAGELFFGEGSRLTVL.

This clone was detected once. The chain carries TRBV14 and TRBJ1-6; 8 nucleotides match TRBD1. Germline V gene data show CDR1 as SGHDN and CDR2 as FVKESK. The trim removed 5 bases at V and 9 bases at J, leaving 9 bases unmatched. The CDR3 extends over 15 amino acids. For the CDR3, the DNA is TGTGCCAGCAGCAGACAAACAGGGGGGATTTCACCCCTCCACTTT. Translation: CASSRQTGGISPLHF. Filled out from reference TRBV14 and TRBJ1-6, the complete variable domain reads EAGVTQFPSHSVIEKGQTVTLRCDPISGHDNLYWYRRVMGKEIKFLLHFVKESKQDESGMPNNRFLAERTGGTYSTLKVQPAELEDSGVYFCASSRQTGGISPLHFGNGTRLTVT.

Only one count was recorded for this clone. V is TRBV7-9 and J is TRBJ2-5, with a possible D match to TRBD1 (6 bases). The CDR3 is 16 residues long. Germline values: CDR1 SEHNR, CDR2 FQNEAQ (reference sequence). Trimming stripped 5 bases from V and 4 bases from J, with 20 bases between. The CDR3 nucleotides read TGTGCCAGCAGCCCTAGTCTCAGGGGCATATCAGAGACCCAGTACTTC. Translated, it gives CASSPSLRGISETQYF.

V and J are TRBV2 and TRBJ2-3, with 7 bases fitting TRBD2. V lost 2 bases, J lost 0 bases, and 5 bases stayed unmatched. This CDR3 is 16 amino acids long. Germline lookup yields CDR1 SNHLY and CDR2 FYNNEI. The CDR3 sequence: CASSEQASGSTDTQYF. CDR3 sequence (DNA): TGTGCCAGCAGTGAACAAGCTAGCGGTAGCACAGATACGCAGTATTTT.

The chain combines TRBV7-8 with TRBJ1-3; a possible D gene is TRBD1 (5 bases). Germline lookup yields CDR1 SGHVS and CDR2 FQNEAQ. V was shortened by 1 base and J by 0 bases, with 10 bases between the two germline ends. CDR3 size: 16 residues. The CDR3 is CASSLGRGLSGNTIYF. The CDR3 DNA sequence: TGTGCCAGCAGCTTAGGTCGGGGACTCTCTGGAAACACCATATATTTT.

This clone has a single count. DNA of the CDR3: TGCGCCAGCAGCCTGGGACAGGCTTCCTACGAGCAGTACTTC. Protein sequence: CASSLGQASYEQYF. This chain connects TRBV4-1 to TRBJ2-7; 8 positions agree with TRBD1. Per germline, CDR1 MGHRA and CDR2 YSYEKL. CDR3 length: 14 residues. The V segment lost 4 bases and the J segment 1 base; nucleotides outside the gene matches: 3.

The chain uses TRBV7-9 and TRBJ2-5; 9 nucleotides agree with TRBD2. V shed 10 bases, J shed 2 bases, and the junction held 11 bases outside the gene matches. Germline CDR1 and CDR2: SEHNR and FQNEAQ (reference sequence). CDR3 length: 15 residues. Here the CDR3 DNA reads TGTGCCACCTCCAGAGCGGGGGGCTTACAAGAGACCCAGTACTTC. Translation gives CATSRAGGLQETQYF.

CDR3 amino acids: CASSPATGFNEQFF. The CDR3 DNA reads TGTGCCAGCAGCCCTGCCACAGGGTTCAATGAGCAGTTCTTC. This chain links TRBV7-9 with TRBJ2-1, with D perhaps matching TRBD1 (6 bases). The CDR3 is 14 residues long. CDR1 SEHNR and CDR2 FQNEAQ come from the germline V gene (reference sequence). V dropped 5 bases and J dropped 6 bases, with 14 bases sitting between them.

CDR3 sequence: CASSLVGLHEQYF. The CDR3 DNA is TGTGCCAGCAGCTTAGTAGGTCTTCACGAGCAGTACTTC. The V and J genes are TRBV7-8 and TRBJ2-7; no reliable D call. Trimming left V 1 base short and J 5 bases short, with 9 bases between. Germline V gene lookup returns CDR1 SGHVS and CDR2 FQNEAQ. The CDR3 has 13 residues. Combining the CDR3 with reference TRBV7-8 and TRBJ2-7 gives the whole variable domain GAGVSQSPRYKVAKRGQDVALRCDPISGHVSLFWYQQALGQGPEFLTYFQNEAQLDKSGLPSDRFFAERPEGSVSTLKIQRTQQEDSAVYLCASSLVGLHEQYFGPGTRLTVT.